This T cell receptor beta chain came from a study of human T cells and chemical hapten exposure. Broader study findings: There were significantly more large CDR3 similarity clusters among expanded TCRs than among controls.

In the original workflow: Sample-level TCR yields exhibited a median of around 90,000, with a range of about 23,224 to 700,000. TCRdb called the RACE reads again in MiXCR, with one record for every CDR3 protein. These V and J calls derive from TCRdb rather than the authors' analysis. The top ten hold 3% to 3.5% of the sample, which has over 100,000 distinct CDR3 sequences, roughly a tenth seen once. The time point here: patch test 2, 6 weeks after DPC sensitization. The sample's treatment: therapeutic diphenylcyclopropenone sensitization with weekly scalp DPC. From whole blood left unfractionated, total RNA was extracted. The CDR3 sequence is 16 residues long. Germline V lookup: CDR1 SQVTM, CDR2 ANQGSEA. V lost 3 bases and J 7 bases, leaving 22 bases between the germline ends. This clonotype showed up just a few times. Its antigen is not known.

The sequence was obtained from a woman aged 40-49 years with alopecia areata. Some clones in this sample may be carry-over from other donors' samples. Sequences were derived from whole blood, sampled in connection with sensitization to the hapten diphenylcyclopropenone (DPC). This chain links TRBV29-1 with TRBJ2-1; TRBD2 is a possible D gene (7 bases). CDR3: CSVEMGGRQLLNEQFF. The CDR3 coding sequence is TGCAGCGTTGAGATGGGGGGGCGACAGTTATTAAATGAGCAGTTCTTC.